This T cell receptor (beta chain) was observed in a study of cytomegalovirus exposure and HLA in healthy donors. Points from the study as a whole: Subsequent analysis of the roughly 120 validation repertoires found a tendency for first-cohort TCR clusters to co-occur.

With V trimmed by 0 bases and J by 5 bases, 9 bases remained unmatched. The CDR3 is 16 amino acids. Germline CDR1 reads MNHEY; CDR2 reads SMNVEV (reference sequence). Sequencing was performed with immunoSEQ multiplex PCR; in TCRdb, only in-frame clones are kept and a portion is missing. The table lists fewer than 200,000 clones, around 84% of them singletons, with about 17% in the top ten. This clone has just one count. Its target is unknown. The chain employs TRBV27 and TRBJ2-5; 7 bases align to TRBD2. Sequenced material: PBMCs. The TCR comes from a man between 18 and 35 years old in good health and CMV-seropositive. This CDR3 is CASSLSSGLGGETQYF. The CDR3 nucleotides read TGTGCCAGCAGTTTATCATCTGGGTTGGGGGGGGAGACCCAGTACTTC.